What follows are 30 T cell receptor beta chains derived from one specimen sequenced in a study of T cell responses to AZD1222 COVID-19 vaccine. TCRdb's table, derived via immunoSEQ multiplex PCR, lists solely in-frame clones and lacks some. Found here are about 120,000 clones, about 90% of them singletons; the top ten hold approximately 9.6%. The sequences come from peripheral blood, collected on day 0 of AZD1222 vaccination. These receptors all come from an adult in good health.

V gene TRBV27 combines with J gene TRBJ2-7, with a tentative D call TRBD1 (6 bases). V was pared by 4 bases and J by 2 bases, with 15 bases between. Germline CDR1 is MNHEY and CDR2 is SMNVEV (reference sequence). This CDR3 is 15 amino acids long. The CDR3 region has the DNA TGTGCCAGCAGTTCCCGGGACGGGGACACCTACGAGCAGTACTTC. It specifies CASSSRDGDTYEQYF.

V usage is TRBV6-2 or TRBV6-3 and J usage is TRBJ1-5, with D possibly being TRBD1 (6 bases). Trimming took 2 bases from V and 5 from J, leaving 13 bases between them. This CDR3 spans 15 amino acids. The V gene's germline CDR1 is MNHEY and CDR2 SVGEGT. The CDR3 DNA sequence: TGTGCCAGCAGTTACGGCAGGGGAATGTATCAGCCCCAGCATTTT. This codes for CASSYGRGMYQPQHF.

The rearrangement links TRBV9 to TRBJ2-7; 7 nucleotides line up with TRBD1. V lost 0 bases, J lost 2 bases, and 11 bases stayed unmatched. Germline-derived CDR1 and CDR2 are SGDLS and YYNGEE. CDR3 length equals 17 residues. CDR3 nucleotide sequence: TGTGCCAGCAGCGTAGCATCGACAGGGCTTTTAACCTACGAGCAGTACTTC. Translating it yields CASSVASTGLLTYEQYF. Full variable domain (outside the CDR3, taken from reference TRBV9 and TRBJ2-7): DSGVTQTPKHLITATGQRVTLRCSPRSGDLSVYWYQQSLDQGLQFLIQYYNGEERAKGNILERFSAQQFPDLHSELNLSSLELGDSALYFCASSVASTGLLTYEQYFGPGTRLTVT.

This chain connects TRBV6-5 to TRBJ1-1, with 10 nucleotides matching TRBD1. J gave up 3 bases and V 6 bases, and 7 bases lay outside the gene matches. This CDR3 is 15 amino acids long. The V gene's germline CDR1 is MNHEY and CDR2 SVGAGI. This CDR3 is CASSGTGVRHTEAFF. DNA for the CDR3: TGTGCCAGCAGCGGGACAGGGGTCCGTCACACTGAAGCTTTCTTT.

V usage is TRBV19 and J usage is TRBJ2-1, with 9 bases that match TRBD2. The CDR3 is 16 residues long. Germline V gene sequence: CDR1 LNHDA, CDR2 SQIVND (reference sequence). Unmatched junction bases numbered 5, after V lost 3 bases and J lost 2 bases. The CDR3 loop reads CASSISTSGPYNEQFF. Written as DNA, the CDR3 is TGTGCCAGTAGTATCTCCACTAGCGGGCCCTACAATGAGCAGTTCTTC.

In DNA form, the CDR3 reads TGTGCCAGCAGCAAGGGAACGAACACCGGGGAGCTGTTTTTT. Residues: CASSKGTNTGELFF. The chain couples TRBV6-5 to TRBJ2-2; the D is unclear. The V gene lost 6 bases and the J gene lost 0 bases, with 8 bases spanning the gap. Germline V gives CDR1 MNHEY, CDR2 SVGAGI. The CDR3 runs to 14 residues.

The rearrangement uses TRBV6-6 and TRBJ1-2, with no clear D. Trimming left V 4 bases short and J 3 bases short, with 6 bases between. The CDR3 consists of 12 residues. Germline V gene lookup returns CDR1 MNHNY and CDR2 SVGAGI (reference sequence). The DNA for the CDR3 is TGTGCCAGCAGTTTAAGGGACTATGGCTACACCTTC. Residues: CASSLRDYGYTF.

This clone has just a few counts. CDR3 DNA sequence: TGTGCCAGTAGTATAATGACAGGGGTGGATTCACCCCTCCACTTT. This sequence encodes CASSIMTGVDSPLHF. This chain joins TRBV19 and TRBJ1-6; TRBD1 matches at 8 bases. The length of the CDR3 is 15 residues. V lost 2 bases and J lost 8; bases outside the gene matches: 5. Germline CDR1 and CDR2: LNHDA and SQIVND (reference sequence).

The chain joins TRBV5-5 to TRBJ2-3; weak D call: TRBD2 (6 bases). In germline, CDR1 is SGHKS, CDR2 YYEKEE (reference sequence). Trimming stripped 4 bases from V and 2 bases from J, with 14 bases between. The CDR3 runs 15 residues. The CDR3 nucleotides read TGTGCCAGCAGCCCCGGGACTTCGACCACAGATACGCAGTATTTT. Its translation: CASSPGTSTTDTQYF.

This clone came up once. The V and J genes are TRBV7-7 and TRBJ2-6, with 11 nucleotides matching TRBD1. The CDR3 is 18 residues long. Germline V gene sequence: CDR1 SSHAT, CDR2 FNYEAQ (reference sequence). The V segment lost 4 bases and the J segment 7 bases; nucleotides outside the gene matches: 12. CDR3 sequence: CASSSTLSGTGGANVLTF. CDR3 nucleotides: TGTGCCAGCAGCTCTACTTTGTCAGGGACAGGGGGAGCCAACGTCCTGACTTTC.

In nucleotides, the CDR3 is TGTGCCTGGAGTGTAATGGGGGGTTCACCCCTCCACTTT. Amino acid sequence: CAWSVMGGSPLHF. The chain links TRBV30 to TRBJ1-6, with a weak D call TRBD1 (5 bases). Deletions cut 0 bases from V and 9 bases from J, with 9 bases between. This CDR3 is 13 amino acids long. CDR1 and CDR2 (germline): GTSNPN, SVGIG (reference sequence).

The rearrangement uses TRBV5-4 and TRBJ2-7; D might be TRBD1 (5 bases). Germline V gene sequence: CDR1 SGHNT, CDR2 YYREEE (reference sequence). The V and J ends lost 4 bases and 0 bases respectively, with 11 bases between them. The CDR3 has 14 residues. The CDR3 reads CASSPDSISYEQYF. The CDR3 DNA reads as TGTGCCAGCAGCCCCGACAGCATCTCCTACGAGCAGTACTTC. Looking up the rest from reference TRBV5-4 and TRBJ2-7 gives the full variable domain: ETGVTQSPTHLIKTRGQQVTLRCSSQSGHNTVSWYQQALGQGPQFIFQYYREEENGRGNFPPRFSGLQFPNYSSELNVNALELDDSALYLCASSPDSISYEQYFGPGTRLTVT.

J is TRBJ1-5 and V is TRBV19; unclear D gene. V lost 5 bases and J 7 bases, leaving 24 bases between the germline ends. The CDR3 consists of 17 residues. Germline CDR1 reads LNHDA; CDR2 reads SQIVND (reference sequence). The CDR3: CASSLGIVVPFRQPQHF. The CDR3 coding sequence is TGTGCCAGTAGTCTGGGGATTGTTGTCCCCTTTAGGCAGCCCCAGCATTTT.

The gene calls are TRBV27 and TRBJ2-3; no clear D gene. With 9 bases removed from V and 0 bases from J, the gap between germline ends came to 13 bases. The germline gives CDR1 MNHEY, CDR2 SMNVEV (reference sequence). The CDR3 extends over 14 amino acids. The CDR3 DNA reads as TGTGCCAGTTCGGTTGCAACTAGCACAGATACGCAGTATTTT. Its protein product is CASSVATSTDTQYF.

The chain employs TRBV4-1 and TRBJ1-5; D not resolved. This CDR3 is built from 14 residues. Germline loops: CDR1 MGHRA, CDR2 YSYEKL. V was trimmed by 8 bases and J by 6 bases, leaving 17 bases between them. Here the CDR3 reads CASRPVAGGQPQHF. Written as DNA, the CDR3 is TGCGCCAGCCGCCCGGTGGCGGGAGGTCAGCCCCAGCATTTT.

V usage is TRBV6-5 and J usage is TRBJ2-2; D possibly uses TRBD1 or TRBD2 (5 bases each). Per the germline V gene, CDR1 is MNHEY and CDR2 is SVGAGI. Trimming stripped 7 bases from V and 0 bases from J, with 12 bases between. This CDR3 has 15 residues. The CDR3 DNA sequence: TGTGCCAGCACGATGGGGACCGCGAACACCGGGGAGCTGTTTTTT. Protein: CASTMGTANTGELFF.

V gene TRBV6-6 combines with J gene TRBJ1-1; D remains unclear. The CDR3 extends over 12 amino acids. Trimming removed 5 bases from V and 6 bases from J, with 10 bases in between. CDR1 is MNHNY, CDR2 SVGAGI, per germline (reference sequence). Written as DNA, the CDR3 is TGTGCCAGCAGTCCCCTATCGTCTGAAGCTTTCTTT. Its translation: CASSPLSSEAFF.

This chain joins TRBV3-1 (or the pseudogene TRBV3-2) and TRBJ2-4; D tentatively fits TRBD1 or TRBD2 (5 bases each). V lost 8 bases to trimming and J lost 8 bases, with 13 bases between them. CDR1 LGHDT and CDR2 YNNKEL come from the germline V gene (reference sequence). The CDR3 has 12 amino acids. The CDR3 sequence: CASGRDGDIQYF. The CDR3 DNA reads as TGTGCCAGCGGAAGGGACGGGGACATTCAGTACTTC.

The chain joins TRBV7-9 to TRBJ2-4, with a tentative D call TRBD2 (5 bases). The germline V and J ends were trimmed by 5 bases and 3 bases, with 17 bases remaining between them. This CDR3 region has 16 residues. In germline, CDR1 is SEHNR, CDR2 FQNEAQ (reference sequence). CDR3 nucleotides: TGTGCCAGCAGCCCAAGAGTTGCCGGGGACAAAAACATTCAGTACTTC. Residues: CASSPRVAGDKNIQYF.

The rearrangement joins TRBV28 to TRBJ1-6, with 7 bases aligning to TRBD1. With 3 bases clipped from V and 0 bases from J, the junction kept 5 bases outside the gene matches. This CDR3 contains 17 residues. The germline gives CDR1 MDHEN, CDR2 SYDVKM. CDR3 in amino acids: CASSLGQSSSYNSPLHF. DNA for the CDR3: TGTGCCAGCAGTTTGGGACAGAGTAGCTCCTATAATTCACCCCTCCACTTT.

This chain links TRBV2 with TRBJ2-3, with TRBD1 as a possible D gene (6 bases). The V gene lost 6 bases and the J gene lost 0 bases, with 13 bases spanning the gap. The germline V gene has CDR1 SNHLY and CDR2 FYNNEI. This CDR3 is built from 15 residues. The CDR3 reads CASSIQGISTDTQYF. In DNA, the CDR3 is TGTGCCAGCAGCATACAGGGAATCAGCACAGATACGCAGTATTTT.

The chain recombines TRBV18 with TRBJ1-1; maybe TRBD1 (6 bases). CDR3 length: 15 amino acids. CDR1 and CDR2 from the germline V gene are KGHSH and LQKENI. V was cut by 2 bases and J by 1 base, with 11 bases left in between. In DNA form, the CDR3 reads TGTGCCAGCTCACCAACCTTGGACAGGAACACTGAAGCTTTCTTT. Translating it yields CASSPTLDRNTEAFF.

This clone has just one count. V gene TRBV2 combines with J gene TRBJ1-1; 7 bases line up with TRBD1. The CDR3 loop spans 15 amino acids. CDR1 SNHLY and CDR2 FYNNEI come from the germline V gene. V gave up 5 bases and J gave up 3 bases; unmatched junction bases: 9. Written as DNA, the CDR3 is TGTGCCAGCAGTCAGGGGGACTACTTAGACACTGAAGCTTTCTTT. Translating it yields CASSQGDYLDTEAFF.

This clone was detected ten times or more. This chain uses TRBV15 with TRBJ1-2, with D maybe TRBD1 (5 bases). The V and J ends lost 1 base and 4 bases respectively, with 10 bases between them. Germline-derived CDR1 and CDR2 are LNHNV and YYDKDF (reference sequence). The CDR3 contains 14 residues. The CDR3: CATSRGGVGYGYTF. DNA of the CDR3: TGTGCCACCAGCAGAGGGGGGGTCGGCTATGGCTACACCTTC.

V is TRBV18 and J is TRBJ1-1; no firm D call. From germline, CDR1 is KGHSH and CDR2 LQKENI. Trimming took 4 bases from V and 1 from J, leaving 10 bases between them. The CDR3 is made up of 14 amino acids. Here the CDR3 DNA reads TGTGCCAGCTCACTGACATTAGGGAACACTGAAGCTTTCTTT. Its translation is CASSLTLGNTEAFF.

The CDR3 DNA is TGTGCCAGCAGCTCCCCCACTAGCGGCACAGATACGCAGTATTTT. Translating gives CASSSPTSGTDTQYF. This chain uses TRBV5-4 with TRBJ2-3, with 7 positions matching TRBD2. The CDR3 is 15 amino acids. The germline CDR1 and CDR2 sequences are SGHNT and YYREEE (reference sequence). V lost 3 bases, J lost 1 base, and 5 bases stayed unmatched.

This chain connects TRBV18 to TRBJ2-7; no definite D call. The CDR3 runs to 14 residues. V shed 2 bases and J shed 3 bases, with 11 bases lying between them. CDR1 and CDR2 from the germline V gene are KGHSH and LQKENI. In nucleotides, the CDR3 is TGTGCCAGCTCACCAGACAATGGAGTCTACGAGCAGTACTTC. Translation gives CASSPDNGVYEQYF.

The chain has TRBV7-9 and TRBJ2-1, with TRBD2 matching over 7 bases. The CDR3 contains 14 residues. Germline CDR1 reads SEHNR; CDR2 reads FQNEAQ (reference sequence). The ends lost 6 bases at V and 5 bases at J; junction bases unmatched: 7. The CDR3 loop reads CASSSAGRNNEQFF. The DNA for the CDR3 is TGTGCCAGCAGTTCAGCGGGGAGAAACAATGAGCAGTTCTTC. Full variable domain (missing parts from reference TRBV7-9 and TRBJ2-1): DTGVSQNPRHKITKRGQNVTFRCDPISEHNRLYWYRQTLGQGPEFLTYFQNEAQLEKSRLLSDRFSAERPKGSFSTLEIQRTEQGDSAMYLCASSSAGRNNEQFFGPGTRLTVL.

The chain uses TRBV6-5 and TRBJ1-4, with 8 bases aligning to TRBD1. CDR1 MNHEY and CDR2 SVGAGI come from the germline V gene. The CDR3 runs 14 residues. With V trimmed by 5 bases and J by 7 bases, 6 bases remained unmatched. CDR3 bases: TGTGCCAGCAGTCCCGACAGGGGAGGTGAAAAACTGTTTTTT. Amino acid sequence: CASSPDRGGEKLFF.

This CDR3 is CASTQLGAGSGYTF. CDR3 bases: TGTGCCAGCACCCAACTCGGGGCAGGGAGTGGCTACACCTTC. The genes are TRBV27 and TRBJ1-2; a weak D match, TRBD1 (5 bases). Germline CDR1 reads MNHEY; CDR2 reads SMNVEV (reference sequence). CDR3 length: 14 amino acids. Deletions cut 7 bases from V and 7 bases from J, with 19 bases between.